This is a list of T cell receptor beta chains from one sample in a study of T cell responses to AZD1222 COVID-19 vaccine. Generated by immunoSEQ multiplex PCR, the TCRdb table keeps only in-frame clones and is missing some. Found here are about 150,000 clones, approximately 90% of them singletons; the top ten hold roughly 4.6%. The sequenced sample was peripheral blood, obtained on day 0 of AZD1222 vaccination. These receptors were collected from an adult in good health. Each CDR3 is given with its conserved first and last residue. Each record gives: D gene, clone size, V gene, J gene, CDR3 protein, CDR3 DNA. A D gene is named only where the DNA matches it firmly. Clone size, where shown, is once, few, many, or a class for clones that have expanded.

NA,NA,TRBV28,TRBJ1-5,CASSLVGPAINQPQHF,TGTGCCAGCAGTTTAGTAGGCCCGGCGATTAATCAGCCCCAGCATTTT
TRBD1,NA,TRBV5-6,TRBJ1-1,CASSGGTGGNTEAFF,TGTGCCAGCAGCGGGGGCACAGGGGGGAACACTGAAGCTTTCTTT
NA,few,TRBV25-1,TRBJ1-5,CASSEYRVGQPQHF,TGTGCCAGCAGTGAATATCGGGTTGGGCAGCCCCAGCATTTT
TRBD2,NA,TRBV5-1,TRBJ2-1,CASSLVYLASGVYNEQFF,TGCGCCAGCAGCTTGGTCTATTTGGCTAGCGGGGTCTACAATGAGCAGTTCTTC
TRBD1,NA,TRBV28,TRBJ1-2,CASSSPLGTGTRAGYTF,TGTGCCAGCAGTTCCCCCCTCGGGACAGGGACCCGGGCTGGCTACACCTTC
NA,NA,TRBV15,TRBJ1-5,CATSPLVGTNQPQHF,TGTGCCACCAGCCCCCTCGTAGGGACCAATCAGCCCCAGCATTTT
NA,NA,TRBV7-9,TRBJ1-2,CASSPTEGAGYTF,TGTGCCAGCAGCCCGACGGAGGGCGCTGGCTACACCTTC
TRBD1,NA,TRBV7-9,TRBJ1-3,CASGPQGAGNTIYF,TGTGCCAGCGGACCGCAGGGGGCTGGAAACACCATATATTTT
NA,NA,TRBV7-3,TRBJ2-5,CASSLKVGQETQYF,TGTGCCAGCAGCTTAAAAGTCGGCCAAGAGACCCAGTACTTC
TRBD2,NA,TRBV28,TRBJ2-2,CASGLGGADTGELFF,TGTGCCAGCGGCCTCGGGGGGGCTGACACCGGGGAGCTGTTTTTT
NA,once,TRBV28,TRBJ2-5,CASSLGWETQYF,TGTGCCAGCAGTTTGGGATGGGAGACCCAGTACTTC
TRBD2,many,TRBV30,TRBJ2-4,CAWSVLGSGAQNIQYF,TGTGCCTGGAGTGTACTCGGTAGCGGGGCCCAAAACATTCAGTACTTC
NA,once,TRBV19,TRBJ1-1,CASSIVRESEAFF,TGTGCCAGTAGTATCGTAAGGGAAAGTGAAGCTTTCTTT
NA,NA,TRBV5-6,TRBJ2-5,CASSSGPGGQETQYF,TGTGCCAGCAGCTCGGGCCCTGGGGGACAAGAGACCCAGTACTTC
NA,NA,TRBV12-3/TRBV12-4,TRBJ2-1,CASSFTVYNEQFF,TGTGCCAGCAGTTTTACTGTTTACAATGAGCAGTTCTTC
NA,NA,TRBV2,TRBJ1-5,CASSRGRENQPQHF,TGTGCCAGCAGTCGGGGCAGGGAGAATCAGCCCCAGCATTTT
NA,NA,TRBV7-9,TRBJ1-3,CASSPDRKSSGNTIYF,TGTGCCAGCAGTCCCGACAGAAAGAGCTCTGGAAACACCATATATTTT
NA,NA,TRBV27,TRBJ2-7,CASSLGLFYEQYF,TGTGCCAGCAGTTTAGGCCTGTTCTACGAGCAGTACTTC
TRBD2,NA,TRBV5-3,TRBJ2-5,CARSLWTGGPKTQYF,TGTGCCAGAAGCTTGTGGACGGGAGGGCCGAAGACCCAGTACTTC
TRBD1,NA,TRBV2,TRBJ1-1,CASREQGAVSEAFF,TGTGCCAGCAGGGAACAGGGGGCTGTCTCTGAAGCTTTCTTT
TRBD1,NA,TRBV19,TRBJ1-2,CASSMAGGLYGYTF,TGTGCCAGTAGTATGGCAGGGGGCTTATATGGCTACACCTTC
TRBD1,NA,TRBV19,TRBJ2-7,CASSIFSGQKPYEQYF,TGTGCCAGTAGTATTTTTTCGGGACAGAAACCGTACGAGCAGTACTTC
NA,NA,TRBV4-1,TRBJ1-1,CASSQGPLWGTEAFF,TGCGCCAGCAGCCAAGGCCCACTCTGGGGGACTGAAGCTTTCTTT
NA,NA,TRBV28,TRBJ1-5,CASSLPFNQPQHF,TGTGCCAGCAGTCTCCCCTTCAATCAGCCCCAGCATTTT
NA,NA,TRBV14,TRBJ2-5,CASSQAAGWETQYF,TGTGCCAGCAGCCAAGCGGCAGGGTGGGAGACCCAGTACTTC
TRBD1,once,TRBV30,TRBJ1-4,CAWSGAGGKLFF,TGTGCCTGGAGTGGGGCAGGGGGTAAACTGTTTTTT
TRBD1,NA,TRBV5-4,TRBJ1-1,CASSSATQGMTEAFF,TGTGCCAGCAGCTCCGCGACACAGGGGATGACTGAAGCTTTCTTT
NA,NA,TRBV7-9,TRBJ2-1,CASSSLDLLNNEQFF,TGTGCCAGCAGCTCCCTCGACCTACTCAACAATGAGCAGTTCTTC
TRBD1,NA,TRBV7-2,TRBJ2-3,CASSLGSGQAHTQYF,TGTGCCAGCAGCTTAGGGTCGGGACAGGCACATACGCAGTATTTT
TRBD1,NA,TRBV7-2,TRBJ1-2,CASSSHGGTGGPGGYTF,TGTGCCAGCAGCTCCCACGGCGGGACAGGGGGTCCAGGGGGCTACACCTTC
NA,NA,TRBV29-1,TRBJ1-2,CSVPGNGDGYTF,TGCAGCGTACCGGGAAATGGTGATGGCTACACCTTC
TRBD2,NA,TRBV29-1,TRBJ2-5,CSGEASGLQPGTQYF,TGCAGCGGGGAAGCTAGCGGGCTACAACCGGGGACCCAGTACTTC
NA,NA,TRBV28,TRBJ2-7,CASSPWGGPTYEQYF,TGTGCCAGCAGCCCCTGGGGCGGGCCGACCTACGAGCAGTACTTC
TRBD1,NA,TRBV6-2/TRBV6-3,TRBJ2-5,CASSYGTGDQETQYF,TGTGCCAGCAGTTACGGGACAGGGGATCAAGAGACCCAGTACTTC
TRBD1,once,TRBV6-5,TRBJ2-7,CASSYELTGGGYEQYF,TGTGCCAGCAGTTACGAGTTGACAGGGGGCGGTTACGAGCAGTACTTC
TRBD2,NA,TRBV19,TRBJ2-1,CASRLGAGGNNEQFF,TGTGCCAGCCGCCTAGGAGCGGGAGGGAACAATGAGCAGTTCTTC
TRBD1,NA,TRBV2,TRBJ2-7,CASRDRDSEYEQYF,TGTGCCAGCAGGGACCGGGACAGTGAATACGAGCAGTACTTC
NA,few,TRBV5-1,TRBJ2-2,CASSFYPPSNTGELFF,TGCGCCAGCAGCTTTTACCCCCCCTCGAACACCGGGGAGCTGTTTTTT
TRBD2,NA,TRBV7-2,TRBJ2-2,CASSPHGRGNTGELFF,TGTGCCAGCAGCCCCCATGGGAGGGGGAACACCGGGGAGCTGTTTTTT
NA,NA,TRBV6-5,TRBJ2-3,CASRGARPVTDTQYF,TGTGCCAGCAGGGGGGCGAGACCGGTCACAGATACGCAGTATTTT
TRBD2,NA,TRBV7-8,TRBJ2-7,CASSLSAFSGRFYEQYF,TGTGCCAGCAGCTTATCAGCTTTCAGCGGGAGATTCTACGAGCAGTACTTC
NA,NA,TRBV7-3,TRBJ2-3,CASSLGGGRTDTQYF,TGTGCCAGCAGCTTAGGAGGCGGCCGCACAGATACGCAGTATTTT
NA,NA,TRBV6-2/TRBV6-3,TRBJ1-1,CASSPGTRATEAFF,TGTGCCAGCAGTCCCGGGACCCGGGCCACTGAAGCTTTCTTT
NA,NA,TRBV9,TRBJ2-7,CASSETGTSYEQYF,TGTGCCAGCAGCGAGACGGGTACGTCCTACGAGCAGTACTTC
NA,NA,TRBV2,TRBJ2-7,CASREPSTYEQYF,TGTGCCAGCCGCGAGCCTTCAACCTACGAGCAGTACTTC
TRBD1,NA,TRBV5-1,TRBJ2-7,CASSLAASGQGAVYEQYF,TGCGCCAGCAGCTTGGCCGCTTCGGGACAGGGGGCCGTGTACGAGCAGTACTTC
NA,NA,TRBV7-2,TRBJ1-1,CASSPQGGLMNTEAFF,TGTGCCAGCAGCCCGCAGGGAGGGCTTATGAACACTGAAGCTTTCTTT
NA,NA,TRBV21-1,TRBJ1-2,CASSTWDSPGGYTF,TGTGCCAGCAGCACGTGGGACTCTCCCGGAGGCTACACCTTC
NA,few,TRBV12-3/TRBV12-4,TRBJ1-3,CASGTTGNTIYF,TGTGCCAGCGGCACGACCGGAAACACCATATATTTT
TRBD1,NA,TRBV12-5,TRBJ2-2,CASGLRTGNTGELFF,TGTGCTAGTGGTTTGAGGACAGGGAACACCGGGGAGCTGTTTTTT
NA,NA,TRBV7-2,TRBJ2-2,CASSEGDSTGELFF,TGTGCCAGCAGCGAAGGGGACTCCACCGGGGAGCTGTTTTTT